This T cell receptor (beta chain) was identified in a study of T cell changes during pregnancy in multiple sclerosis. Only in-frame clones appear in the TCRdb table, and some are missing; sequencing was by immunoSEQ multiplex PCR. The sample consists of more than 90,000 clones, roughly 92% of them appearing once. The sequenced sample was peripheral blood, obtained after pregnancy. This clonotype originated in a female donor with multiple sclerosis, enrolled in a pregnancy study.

CDR3 coding DNA: TGTGCCAGCAAGGACAGACACTCTGGAAACACCATATATTTT. This gives the protein CASKDRHSGNTIYF. The rearrangement joins TRBV2 to TRBJ1-3, with a tentative D call TRBD1 (6 bases). The V end lost 7 bases, the J end lost 0 bases, and 10 bases lay between the germline ends. CDR3 length equals 14 residues. Germline V gene data show CDR1 as SNHLY and CDR2 as FYNNEI. Drawing the rest from reference TRBV2 and TRBJ1-3, the complete variable domain is EPEVTQTPSHQVTQMGQEVILRCVPISNHLYFYWYRQILGQKVEFLVSFYNNEISEKSEIFDDQFSVERPDGSNFTLKIRSTKLEDSAMYFCASKDRHSGNTIYFGEGSWLTVV.